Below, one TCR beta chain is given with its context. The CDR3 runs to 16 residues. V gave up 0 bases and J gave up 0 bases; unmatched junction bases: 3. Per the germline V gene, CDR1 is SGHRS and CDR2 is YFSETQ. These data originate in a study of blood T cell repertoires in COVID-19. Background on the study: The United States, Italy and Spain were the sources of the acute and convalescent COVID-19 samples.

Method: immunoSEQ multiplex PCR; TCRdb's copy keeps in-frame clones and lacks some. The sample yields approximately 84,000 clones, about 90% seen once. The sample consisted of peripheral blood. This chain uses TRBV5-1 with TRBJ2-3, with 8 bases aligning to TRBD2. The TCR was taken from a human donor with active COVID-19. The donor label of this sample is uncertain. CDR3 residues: CASSLDPGGSTDTQYF. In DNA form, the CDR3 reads TGCGCCAGCAGCTTGGATCCGGGGGGGAGCACAGATACGCAGTATTTT.